These 4 T cell receptor beta chains came from one sample sequenced in a study of cytomegalovirus exposure and HLA in healthy donors (dated by TCRdb to about 2017). Receptors were amplified or captured by the immunoSEQ multiplex PCR assay. For the multiplex PCR, a mixture combining 60 forward primers for TCR Vbeta segments and 13 reverse primers for TCR Jbeta segments was used. TCRdb stores this immuneACCESS table with in-frame sequences only. Part of the clones is absent; in the studies checked, under half of the shortfall reflects unresolved V genes, and no reason is known for the rest. The sample data list 130,000 or so clones, and roughly 74% of these were observed just once. 6% to 8% of the sample is in the top ten clones. Input material: PBMCs. The origin of the receptors is a male donor in good health and CMV-seronegative.

The rearrangement links TRBV7-2 to TRBJ2-4; 11 bases line up with TRBD2. Trimming at V came to 0 bases and at J to 6 bases, leaving 7 bases not matched to a gene. This CDR3 region has 17 residues. CDR1 and CDR2 (germline): SGHTA, FQGNSA. The CDR3 region is CASSLAILAGGINIQYF. Written as DNA, the CDR3 is TGTGCCAGCAGCTTAGCAATCCTAGCGGGGGGAATAAACATTCAGTACTTC.

The chain carries TRBV19 and TRBJ2-1, with TRBD2 matching over 9 bases. The CDR3 is 17 residues long. Looked up from germline, CDR1 is LNHDA and CDR2 is SQIVND (reference sequence). The trim removed 5 bases at V and 3 bases at J, leaving 11 bases unmatched. This CDR3 is CASSWASGIGYYNEQFF. In DNA, the CDR3 is TGTGCCAGTAGTTGGGCTAGCGGGATCGGGTACTACAATGAGCAGTTCTTC.

This chain links TRBV2 with TRBJ2-3; a possible D gene is TRBD2 (5 bases). This CDR3 spans 16 amino acids. Trimming shortened V by 5 bases and J by 1 base, and 16 bases separated the two germline ends. In germline, CDR1 is SNHLY, CDR2 FYNNEI. The CDR3, as DNA: TGTGCCAGCAGTCCACCGTCGGGGTTAGGCACAGATACGCAGTATTTT. Protein: CASSPPSGLGTDTQYF.

The gene calls are TRBV27 and TRBJ2-5, with TRBD2 matching over 9 bases. Trimming removed 3 bases from V and 6 bases from J; junction bases left unmatched: 8. Germline CDR1 MNHEY, CDR2 SMNVEV (reference sequence). The CDR3 length is 15 residues. For the CDR3, the DNA is TGTGCCAGCAGTTTCCTGGGCGGGGGGGCTAAGACCCAGTACTTC. Protein: CASSFLGGGAKTQYF.